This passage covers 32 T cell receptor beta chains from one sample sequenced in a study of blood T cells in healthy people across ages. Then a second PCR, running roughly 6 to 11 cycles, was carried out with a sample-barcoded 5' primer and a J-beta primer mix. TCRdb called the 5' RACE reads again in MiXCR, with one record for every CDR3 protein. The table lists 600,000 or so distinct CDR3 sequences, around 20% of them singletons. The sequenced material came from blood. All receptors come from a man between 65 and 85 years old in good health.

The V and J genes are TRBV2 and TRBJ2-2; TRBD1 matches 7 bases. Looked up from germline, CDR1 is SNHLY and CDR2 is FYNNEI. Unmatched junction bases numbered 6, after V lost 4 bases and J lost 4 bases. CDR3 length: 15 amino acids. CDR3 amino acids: CASSGDRVGTGELFF. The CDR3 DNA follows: TGTGCCAGCAGTGGAGACAGGGTTGGCACCGGGGAGCTGTTTTTT. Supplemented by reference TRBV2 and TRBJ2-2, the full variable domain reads EPEVTQTPSHQVTQMGQEVILRCVPISNHLYFYWYRQILGQKVEFLVSFYNNEISEKSEIFDDQFSVERPDGSNFTLKIRSTKLEDSAMYFCASSGDRVGTGELFFGEGSRLTVL.

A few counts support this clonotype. DNA of the CDR3: TGCGCCAGCAGCCAGGCGCCTTCTGGGTACAATGAGCAGTTCTTC. It is translated as CASSQAPSGYNEQFF. The chain employs TRBV4-1 and TRBJ2-1; D gene ambiguous. Germline CDR1 is MGHRA and CDR2 is YSYEKL. Trimming took 3 bases from V and 4 from J, leaving 13 bases between them. The CDR3 has 15 amino acids.

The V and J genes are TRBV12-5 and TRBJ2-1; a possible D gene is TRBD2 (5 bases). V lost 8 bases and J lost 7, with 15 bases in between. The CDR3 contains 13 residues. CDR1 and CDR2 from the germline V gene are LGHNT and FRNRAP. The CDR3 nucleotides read TGTGCTAGTTCCAAGGAAAGAGGGAATGAGCAGTTCTTC. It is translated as CASSKERGNEQFF.

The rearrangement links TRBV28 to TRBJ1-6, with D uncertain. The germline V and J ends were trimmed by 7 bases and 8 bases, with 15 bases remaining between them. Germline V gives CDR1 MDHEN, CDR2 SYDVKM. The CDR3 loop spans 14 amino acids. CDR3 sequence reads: CASIPGPWDSPLHF. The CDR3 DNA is TGTGCCAGCATCCCCGGACCATGGGATTCACCCCTCCACTTT.

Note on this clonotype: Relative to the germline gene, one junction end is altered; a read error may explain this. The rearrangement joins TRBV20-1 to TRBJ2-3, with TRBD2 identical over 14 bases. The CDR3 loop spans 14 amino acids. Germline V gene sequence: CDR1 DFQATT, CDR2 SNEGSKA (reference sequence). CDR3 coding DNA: TGCAGTGTTAGAGGACTAGCGGGAGGCGGTACGCAGTATTTT. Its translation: CSVRGLAGGGTQYF.

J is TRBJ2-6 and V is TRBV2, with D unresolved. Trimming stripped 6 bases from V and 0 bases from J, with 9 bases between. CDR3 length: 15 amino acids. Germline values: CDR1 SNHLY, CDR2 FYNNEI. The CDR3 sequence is CASRVELSGANVLTF. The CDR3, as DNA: TGTGCCAGCAGGGTAGAGCTCTCTGGGGCCAACGTCCTGACTTTC. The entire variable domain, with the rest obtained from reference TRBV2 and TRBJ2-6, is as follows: EPEVTQTPSHQVTQMGQEVILRCVPISNHLYFYWYRQILGQKVEFLVSFYNNEISEKSEIFDDQFSVERPDGSNFTLKIRSTKLEDSAMYFCASRVELSGANVLTFGAGSRLTVL.

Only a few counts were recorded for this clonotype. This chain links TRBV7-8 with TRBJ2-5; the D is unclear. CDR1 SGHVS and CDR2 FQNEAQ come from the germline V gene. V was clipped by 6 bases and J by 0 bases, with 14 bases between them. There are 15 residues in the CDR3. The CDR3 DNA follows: TGTGCCAGCAGTAACTCGATGACTCACCAAGAGACCCAGTACTTC. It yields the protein CASSNSMTHQETQYF.

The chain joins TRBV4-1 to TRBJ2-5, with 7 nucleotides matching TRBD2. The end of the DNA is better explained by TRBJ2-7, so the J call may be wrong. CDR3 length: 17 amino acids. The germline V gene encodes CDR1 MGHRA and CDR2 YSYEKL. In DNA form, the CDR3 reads TGCGCCAGCAGCCAAGAGGTAGGGCTAGCGGATACCTACGAGCAGTACGTC. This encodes CASSQEVGLADTYEQYV.

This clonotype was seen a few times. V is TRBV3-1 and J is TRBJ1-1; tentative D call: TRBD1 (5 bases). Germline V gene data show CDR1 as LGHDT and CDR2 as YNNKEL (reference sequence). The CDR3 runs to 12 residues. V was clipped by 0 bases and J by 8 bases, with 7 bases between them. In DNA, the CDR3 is TGTGCCAGCAGCCAAGAGTGGGGCGAAGCTTTCTTT. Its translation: CASSQEWGEAFF.

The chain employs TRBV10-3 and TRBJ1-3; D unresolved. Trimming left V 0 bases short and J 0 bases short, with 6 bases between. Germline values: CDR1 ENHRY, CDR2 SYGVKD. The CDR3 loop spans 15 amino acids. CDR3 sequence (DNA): TGTGCCATCAGTGAGTCCTCAGTCTCTGGAAACACCATATATTTT. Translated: CAISESSVSGNTIYF.

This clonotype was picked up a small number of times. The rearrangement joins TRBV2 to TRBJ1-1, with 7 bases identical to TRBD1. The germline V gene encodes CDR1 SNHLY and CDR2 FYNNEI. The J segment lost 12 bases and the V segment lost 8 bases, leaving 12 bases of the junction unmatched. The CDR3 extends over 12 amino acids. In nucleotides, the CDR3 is TGTGCCAGCGGGGAAGGGGGCCGGGGACCTTTCTTT. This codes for CASGEGGRGPFF.

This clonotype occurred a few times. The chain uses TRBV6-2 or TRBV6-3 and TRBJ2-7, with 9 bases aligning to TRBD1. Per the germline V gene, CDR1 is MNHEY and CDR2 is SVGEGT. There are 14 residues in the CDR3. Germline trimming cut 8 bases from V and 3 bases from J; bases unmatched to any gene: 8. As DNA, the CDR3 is TGTGCCAGCGGCGCCGGGACAGGGTACTACGAGCAGTACTTC. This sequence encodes CASGAGTGYYEQYF.

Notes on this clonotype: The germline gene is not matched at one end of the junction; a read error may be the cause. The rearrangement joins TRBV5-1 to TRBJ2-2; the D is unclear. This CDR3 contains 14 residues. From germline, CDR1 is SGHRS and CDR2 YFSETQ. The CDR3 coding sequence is TGCGCCGGCAGCTTGGGCGGATACACCGGGGAGCTGTTTTTT. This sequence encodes CAGSLGGYTGELFF. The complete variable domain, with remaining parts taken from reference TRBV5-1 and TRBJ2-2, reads KAGVTQTPRYLIKTRGQQVTLSCSPISGHRSVSWYQQTPGQGLQFLFEYFSETQRNKGNFPGRFSGRQFSNSRSEMNVSTLELGDSALYLCAGSLGGYTGELFFGEGSRLTVL.

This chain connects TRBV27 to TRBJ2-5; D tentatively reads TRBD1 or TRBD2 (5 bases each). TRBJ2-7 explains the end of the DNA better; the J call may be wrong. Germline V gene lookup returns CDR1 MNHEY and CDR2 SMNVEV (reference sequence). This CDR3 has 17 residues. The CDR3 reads CASSSKAPGRSSYEQYF. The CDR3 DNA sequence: TGTGCCAGCAGTTCCAAGGCGCCGGGACGGAGCTCCTACGAGCAGTACTTC.

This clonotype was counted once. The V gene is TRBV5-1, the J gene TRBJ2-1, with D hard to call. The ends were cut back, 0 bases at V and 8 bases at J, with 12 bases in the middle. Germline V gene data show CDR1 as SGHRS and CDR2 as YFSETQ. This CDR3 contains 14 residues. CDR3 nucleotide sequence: TGCGCCAGCAGCTTGGTAACCCGGATGGATGAGCAGTTCTTC. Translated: CASSLVTRMDEQFF. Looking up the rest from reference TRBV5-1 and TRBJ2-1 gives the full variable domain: KAGVTQTPRYLIKTRGQQVTLSCSPISGHRSVSWYQQTPGQGLQFLFEYFSETQRNKGNFPGRFSGRQFSNSRSEMNVSTLELGDSALYLCASSLVTRMDEQFFGPGTRLTVL.

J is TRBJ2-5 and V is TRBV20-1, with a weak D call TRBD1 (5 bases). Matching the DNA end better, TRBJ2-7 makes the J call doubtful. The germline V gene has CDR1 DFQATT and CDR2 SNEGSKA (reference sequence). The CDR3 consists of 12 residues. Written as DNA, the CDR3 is TGCAGTGCGTCGACTGGGGCATACGAGCAGTACTTC. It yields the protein CSASTGAYEQYF.

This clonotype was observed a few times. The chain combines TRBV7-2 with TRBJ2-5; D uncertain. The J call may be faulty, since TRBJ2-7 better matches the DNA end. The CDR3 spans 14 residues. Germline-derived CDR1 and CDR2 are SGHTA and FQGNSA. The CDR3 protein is CASSPVDGPYEQYF. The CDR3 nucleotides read TGTGCCAGCAGTCCAGTAGACGGCCCCTACGAGCAGTACTTC.

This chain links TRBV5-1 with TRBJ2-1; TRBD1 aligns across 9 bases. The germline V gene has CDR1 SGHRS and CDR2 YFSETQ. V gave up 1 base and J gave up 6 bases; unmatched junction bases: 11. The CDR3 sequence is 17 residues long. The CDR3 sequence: CASSLRPRTGVSNEQFF. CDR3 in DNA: TGCGCCAGCAGCTTGCGGCCTAGGACAGGGGTAAGCAATGAGCAGTTCTTC. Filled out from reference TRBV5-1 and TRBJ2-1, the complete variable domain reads KAGVTQTPRYLIKTRGQQVTLSCSPISGHRSVSWYQQTPGQGLQFLFEYFSETQRNKGNFPGRFSGRQFSNSRSEMNVSTLELGDSALYLCASSLRPRTGVSNEQFFGPGTRLTVL.

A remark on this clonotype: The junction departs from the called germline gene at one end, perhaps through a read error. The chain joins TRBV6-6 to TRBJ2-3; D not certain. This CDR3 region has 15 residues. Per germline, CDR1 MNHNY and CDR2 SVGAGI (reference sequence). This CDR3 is CASKGGDMSIDTQYF. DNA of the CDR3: TGTGCCAGCAAGGGTGGAGACATGAGCATAGATACGCAGTATTTT.

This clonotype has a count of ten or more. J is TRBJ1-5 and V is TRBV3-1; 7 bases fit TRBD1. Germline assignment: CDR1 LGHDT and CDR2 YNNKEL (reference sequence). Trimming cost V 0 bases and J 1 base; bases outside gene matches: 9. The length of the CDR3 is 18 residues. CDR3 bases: TGTGCCAGCAGCCAAGAAGCCAGTACAGGGGAAAGCAATCAGCCCCAGCATTTT. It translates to CASSQEASTGESNQPQHF. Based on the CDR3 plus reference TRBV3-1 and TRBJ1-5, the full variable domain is DTAVSQTPKYLVTQMGNDKSIKCEQNLGHDTMYWYKQDSKKFLKIMFSYNNKELIINETVPNRFSPKSPDKAHLNLHINSLELGDSAVYFCASSQEASTGESNQPQHFGDGTRLSIL.

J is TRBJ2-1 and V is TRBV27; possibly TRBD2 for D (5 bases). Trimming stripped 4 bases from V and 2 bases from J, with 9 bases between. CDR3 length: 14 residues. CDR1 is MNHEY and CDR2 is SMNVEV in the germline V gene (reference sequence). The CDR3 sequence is CASSSRGPYNEQFF. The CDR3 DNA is TGTGCCAGCAGTTCTCGGGGTCCCTACAATGAGCAGTTCTTC.

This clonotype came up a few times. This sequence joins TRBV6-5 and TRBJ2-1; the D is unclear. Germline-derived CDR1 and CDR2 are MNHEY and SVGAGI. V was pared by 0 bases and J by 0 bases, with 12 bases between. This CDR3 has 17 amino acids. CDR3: CASSYSGLGRSYNEQFF. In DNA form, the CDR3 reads TGTGCCAGCAGTTACTCAGGGCTAGGCCGCTCCTACAATGAGCAGTTCTTC.

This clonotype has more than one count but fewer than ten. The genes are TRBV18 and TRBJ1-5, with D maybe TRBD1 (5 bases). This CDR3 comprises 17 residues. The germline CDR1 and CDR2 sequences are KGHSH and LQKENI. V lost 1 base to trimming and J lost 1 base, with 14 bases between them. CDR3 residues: CASSPLRGDTSNQPQHF. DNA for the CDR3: TGTGCCAGCTCACCACTAAGGGGAGATACAAGCAATCAGCCCCAGCATTTT. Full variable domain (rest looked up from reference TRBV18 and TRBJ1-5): NAGVMQNPRHLVRRRGQEARLRCSPMKGHSHVYWYRQLPEEGLKFMVYLQKENIIDESGMPKERFSAEFPKEGPSILRIQQVVRGDSAAYFCASSPLRGDTSNQPQHFGDGTRLSIL.

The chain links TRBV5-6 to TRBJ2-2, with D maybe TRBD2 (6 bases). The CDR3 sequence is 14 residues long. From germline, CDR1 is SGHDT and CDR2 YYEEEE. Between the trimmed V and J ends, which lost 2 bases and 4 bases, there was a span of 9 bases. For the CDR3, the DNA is TGTGCCAGCAGCTTACGGGAGCGCACCGGGGAGCTGTTTTTT. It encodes CASSLRERTGELFF. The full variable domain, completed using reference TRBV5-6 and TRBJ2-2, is DAGVTQSPTHLIKTRGQQVTLRCSPKSGHDTVSWYQQALGQGPQFIFQYYEEEERQRGNFPDRFSGHQFPNYSSELNVNALLLGDSALYLCASSLRERTGELFFGEGSRLTVL.

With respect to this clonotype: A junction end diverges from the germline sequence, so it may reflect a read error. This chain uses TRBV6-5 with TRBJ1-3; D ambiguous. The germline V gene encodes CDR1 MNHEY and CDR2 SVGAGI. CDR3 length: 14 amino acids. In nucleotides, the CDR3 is TGTGCCAGCAGTGACTCGTGGAGACGAAACACCATATATTTT. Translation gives CASSDSWRRNTIYF.

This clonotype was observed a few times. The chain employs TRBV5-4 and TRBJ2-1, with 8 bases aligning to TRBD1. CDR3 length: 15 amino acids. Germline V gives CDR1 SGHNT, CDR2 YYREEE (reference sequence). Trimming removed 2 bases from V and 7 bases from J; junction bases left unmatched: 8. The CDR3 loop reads CASSFSQGASNEQFF. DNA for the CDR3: TGTGCCAGCAGCTTTAGCCAGGGGGCATCTAATGAGCAGTTCTTC.

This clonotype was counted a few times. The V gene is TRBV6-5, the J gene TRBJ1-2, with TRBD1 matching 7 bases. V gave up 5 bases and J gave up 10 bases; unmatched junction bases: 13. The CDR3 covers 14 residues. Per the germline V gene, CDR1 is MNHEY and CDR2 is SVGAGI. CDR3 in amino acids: CASSRRTGFDDYTF. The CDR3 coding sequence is TGTGCCAGCAGTCGCCGGACAGGTTTCGATGACTACACCTTC.

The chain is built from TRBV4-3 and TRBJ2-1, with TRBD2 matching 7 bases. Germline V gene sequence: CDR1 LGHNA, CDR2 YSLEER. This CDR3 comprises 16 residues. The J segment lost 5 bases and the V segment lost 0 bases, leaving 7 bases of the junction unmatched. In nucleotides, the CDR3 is TGCGCCAGCAGCCAAGATGGGGGGGAGAGCCACAATGAGCAGTTCTTC. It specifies CASSQDGGESHNEQFF.

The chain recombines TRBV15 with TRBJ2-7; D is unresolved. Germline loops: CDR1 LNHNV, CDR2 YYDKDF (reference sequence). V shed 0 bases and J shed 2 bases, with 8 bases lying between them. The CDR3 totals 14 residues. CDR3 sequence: CATSRDKGPYEQYF. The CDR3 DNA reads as TGTGCCACCAGCAGAGATAAGGGTCCCTACGAGCAGTACTTC. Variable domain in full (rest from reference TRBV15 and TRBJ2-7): DAMVIQNPRYQVTQFGKPVTLSCSQTLNHNVMYWYQQKSSQAPKLLFHYYDKDFNNEADTPDNFQSRRPNTSFCFLDIRSPGLGDTAMYLCATSRDKGPYEQYFGPGTRLTVT.

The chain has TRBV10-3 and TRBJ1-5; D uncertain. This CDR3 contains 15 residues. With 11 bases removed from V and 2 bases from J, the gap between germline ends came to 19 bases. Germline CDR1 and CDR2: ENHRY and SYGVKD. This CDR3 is CAPQVPSEGNQPQHF. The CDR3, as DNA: TGTGCCCCCCAAGTACCGTCGGAAGGCAATCAGCCCCAGCATTTT.

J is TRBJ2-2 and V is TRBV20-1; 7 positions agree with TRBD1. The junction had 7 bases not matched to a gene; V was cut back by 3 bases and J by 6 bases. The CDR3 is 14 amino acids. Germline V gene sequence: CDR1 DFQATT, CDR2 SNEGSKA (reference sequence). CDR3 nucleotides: TGCAGTGCTAGGACAGGGAGTGCTGCCGGGGAGCTGTTTTTT. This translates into CSARTGSAAGELFF.

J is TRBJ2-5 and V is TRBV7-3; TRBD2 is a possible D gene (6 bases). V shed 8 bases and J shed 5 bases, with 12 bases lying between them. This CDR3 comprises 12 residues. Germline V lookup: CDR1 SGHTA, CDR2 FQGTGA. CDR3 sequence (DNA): TGTGCCAGCGGCCTCGGAGGGGAGACCCAGTACTTC. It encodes CASGLGGETQYF.